This paragraph reports one TCR beta chain. The germline gives CDR1 LGHNA, CDR2 YSLEER. The junction had 11 bases not matched to a gene; V was cut back by 0 bases and J by 4 bases. The CDR3 loop spans 18 amino acids. This specimen comes from a study of patients and donors after allogeneic stem cell transplantation. TCRdb independently ran MiXCR on the RT-PCR reads; one entry per CDR3 protein. The sample contains roughly 940,000 distinct CDR3 sequences, 18% of which appear only once. The source material was blood, either unsorted or a sorted T cell fraction (not recorded which). This chain links TRBV4-3 with TRBJ2-7; TRBD2 agrees at 11 bases. The receptor was isolated from a human donor who was either an allogeneic HSCT recipient or a stem cell or donor lymphocyte infusion donor (not recorded which). It is not recorded whose cells these are; they may come from a transplant donor. CDR3 sequence: CASSQDRVTSGVVYEQYF. As DNA, the CDR3 is TGCGCCAGCAGCCAAGATCGGGTGACTAGCGGGGTGGTTTACGAGCAGTACTTC.